A single sample gave rise to the 5 T cell receptor beta chains below, sequenced in a study of blood T cell repertoires in COVID-19. This table comes from immunoSEQ multiplex PCR, and its TCRdb copy is limited to in-frame clones, with some not included. This repertoire shows about 130,000 clones, over 75% found once; its top ten account for under 7%. Sequencing was done on a sample of peripheral blood. Receptors were obtained from a man at least 80 years old with active or convalescent COVID-19.

The chain links TRBV29-1 to TRBJ2-1; D gene unclear. CDR3 size: 11 residues. Germline CDR1 and CDR2: SQVTM and ANQGSEA. V lost 4 bases, J lost 10 bases, and 11 bases lay in between. This CDR3 is CSVVYVQEQFF. CDR3 DNA: TGCAGCGTTGTGTACGTACAGGAGCAGTTCTTC.

The genes are TRBV5-1 and TRBJ2-6; 12 bases map to TRBD1. This CDR3 is built from 18 residues. Trimming cost V 0 bases and J 2 bases; bases outside gene matches: 3. Germline values: CDR1 SGHRS, CDR2 YFSETQ. The CDR3 loop is CASSLEGQGAPGANVLTF. The CDR3 DNA follows: TGCGCCAGCAGCTTGGAGGGACAGGGGGCGCCTGGGGCCAACGTCCTGACTTTC. Combining the CDR3 with reference TRBV5-1 and TRBJ2-6 gives the whole variable domain KAGVTQTPRYLIKTRGQQVTLSCSPISGHRSVSWYQQTPGQGLQFLFEYFSETQRNKGNFPGRFSGRQFSNSRSEMNVSTLELGDSALYLCASSLEGQGAPGANVLTFGAGSRLTVL.

The table lists this clone with a count of one. CDR3 region: CASSATSGSGELFF. In DNA form, the CDR3 reads TGTGCCAGCAGCGCGACTAGCGGGAGCGGGGAGCTGTTTTTT. V gene TRBV7-2 combines with J gene TRBJ2-2; 12 bases match TRBD2. From germline, CDR1 is SGHTA and CDR2 FQGNSA. V lost 5 bases and J lost 7; bases outside the gene matches: 2. The CDR3 totals 14 residues.

This clone was seen only a few times. The V and J genes are TRBV11-2 and TRBJ1-5; weak D call: TRBD1 (5 bases). CDR1 and CDR2 (germline): SGHAT, FQNNGV. The CDR3 runs 15 residues. Trimming took 4 bases from V and 4 from J, leaving 14 bases between them. CDR3 DNA: TGTGCCAGCAGCTCGAGGGAGGGGACTAATCAGCCCCAGCATTTT. Encoded protein: CASSSREGTNQPQHF.

The chain recombines TRBV9 with TRBJ2-6; a possible D gene is TRBD1 (5 bases). The CDR3 spans 15 residues. Germline V lookup: CDR1 SGDLS, CDR2 YYNGEE. Trimming pared 0 bases from V and 2 bases from J, leaving 6 bases between. The CDR3 is CASSVVRAGANVLTF. CDR3 sequence (DNA): TGTGCCAGCAGCGTAGTCAGGGCTGGGGCCAACGTCCTGACTTTC.